The 29 T cell receptor beta chains presented below share a single source sample, sequenced in a study of beta chain bispecific antibodies for T cell cancers. MiXCR, applied by TCRdb to the 5' RACE reads, yields one record per CDR3 protein. The table has about 20,000 distinct CDR3 sequences, about 2.7% seen once. Findings and limits, study-wide: Normal T cells contributed less of the targeted TRBV signal than the leukemia cells did.

Either OKT3 anti-CD3 antibody or CD3/CD28 beads expanded T cells from blood mononuclear cells over approximately three days. No antigens are known for them. The sequencing sample was made of healthy donor T cells cultured with leukemia cells. These receptors originate from a human donor in good health. Some clones in this sample may be carry-over from other donors' samples.

This clonotype has a count of ten or more. The chain is built from TRBV28 and TRBJ2-7; 7 bases are shared with TRBD2. Germline V lookup: CDR1 MDHEN, CDR2 SYDVKM. Trimming cost V 6 bases and J 6 bases; bases outside gene matches: 14. CDR3 length equals 15 residues. CDR3 sequence: CASSPVGGGPGEQYF. Here the CDR3 DNA reads TGTGCCAGCAGCCCGGTTGGGGGGGGTCCGGGCGAGCAGTACTTC.

This clonotype was detected ten times or more. The genes are TRBV27 and TRBJ2-7; D is unresolved. V lost 1 base and J 2 bases, leaving 9 bases between the germline ends. This CDR3 region has 14 residues. The germline V gene encodes CDR1 MNHEY and CDR2 SMNVEV (reference sequence). CDR3 nucleotide sequence: TGTGCCAGCAGTTTATTCCCAGGAACCTACGAGCAGTACTTC. Protein product: CASSLFPGTYEQYF.

The chain couples TRBV5-6 to TRBJ1-4; maybe TRBD1 (5 bases). From germline, CDR1 is SGHDT and CDR2 YYEEEE. The CDR3 is 17 residues long. V lost 4 bases to trimming and J lost 12 bases, with 28 bases between them. The CDR3 protein is CASSLHQGDLLEEELFF. The CDR3 DNA sequence: TGTGCCAGCAGCCTTCACCAGGGAGACCTTTTGGAAGAAGAACTGTTTTTT.

The chain uses TRBV5-4 and TRBJ1-2, with 12 bases lining up with TRBD1. Losses at the gene ends were 0 bases for V and 4 bases for J; bases not matched to a gene: 7. The CDR3 spans 17 residues. Germline V gene lookup returns CDR1 SGHNT and CDR2 YYREEE (reference sequence). The CDR3 bases are TGTGCCAGCAGCTTGGAGGGACAGGGGGCTGTGGGCTATGGCTACACCTTC. This gives the protein CASSLEGQGAVGYGYTF.

This clonotype was seen repeatedly, ten times or more. V usage is TRBV19 and J usage is TRBJ2-1, with TRBD2 identical over 11 bases. Trimming removed 5 bases from V and 2 bases from J; junction bases left unmatched: 2. This CDR3 spans 15 amino acids. Per the germline V gene, CDR1 is LNHDA and CDR2 is SQIVND (reference sequence). CDR3 bases: TGTGCCAGTAGTTCGACTAGCGGGGCCTACAATGAGCAGTTCTTC. It yields the protein CASSSTSGAYNEQFF.

By frequency in the sample, this clonotype is medium-sized. The rearrangement links TRBV4-1 to TRBJ2-2, with 10 bases aligning to TRBD2. The CDR3 is 17 amino acids. Germline V gene sequence: CDR1 MGHRA, CDR2 YSYEKL. With 0 bases clipped from V and 5 bases from J, the junction kept 6 bases outside the gene matches. The CDR3 bases are TGCGCCAGCAGCCAAGATCTGACTAGCGGGTGGACCGGGGAGCTGTTTTTT. Residues: CASSQDLTSGWTGELFF.

This clonotype appeared many times. The chain combines TRBV29-1 with TRBJ1-1, with D uncertain. Trimming shortened V by 1 base and J by 6 bases, and 9 bases separated the two germline ends. Germline V gene data show CDR1 as SQVTM and CDR2 as ANQGSEA. The CDR3 runs 12 residues. The CDR3 here is CSVEGNGAEAFF. The DNA for the CDR3 is TGCAGCGTTGAAGGAAACGGAGCTGAAGCTTTCTTT.

This clonotype was seen ten or more times. The V call is TRBV3-1, the J call TRBJ1-2, with a weak D call TRBD1 (5 bases). The length of the CDR3 is 13 residues. The germline V and J ends were trimmed by 1 base and 12 bases, with 15 bases remaining between them. Per germline, CDR1 LGHDT and CDR2 YNNKEL (reference sequence). CDR3 DNA sequence: TGTGCCAGCAGCCAAGGCCCGGCAGGGACCCACACCTTC. Protein sequence: CASSQGPAGTHTF. The full variable domain, its missing parts supplied by reference TRBV3-1 and TRBJ1-2, is DTAVSQTPKYLVTQMGNDKSIKCEQNLGHDTMYWYKQDSKKFLKIMFSYNNKELIINETVPNRFSPKSPDKAHLNLHINSLELGDSAVYFCASSQGPAGTHTFGSGTRLTVV.

The sample holds many counts of this clonotype. The V and J genes are TRBV2 and TRBJ1-2; D not resolved. Germline V lookup: CDR1 SNHLY, CDR2 FYNNEI. Trimming took 4 bases from V and 2 from J, leaving 11 bases between them. The CDR3 totals 14 residues. For the CDR3, the DNA is TGTGCCAGCAGTGGCCTTGAGGCGAACTATGGCTACACCTTC. Amino acid sequence: CASSGLEANYGYTF.

This clonotype was counted between two and nine times. The chain is built from TRBV5-6 and TRBJ1-2; D remains ambiguous. The germline V and J ends were trimmed by 3 bases and 0 bases, with 15 bases remaining between them. This CDR3 has 16 residues. The germline V gene has CDR1 SGHDT and CDR2 YYEEEE. The CDR3 DNA reads as TGTGCCAGCAGCTCCGTCGTTAGACACTCTAACTATGGCTACACCTTC. Protein product: CASSSVVRHSNYGYTF.

This clonotype was counted many times. The gene calls are TRBV23-1 and TRBJ1-5; D perhaps matches TRBD1 (5 bases). TRBV23-1 carries the ORF label, with uncertain function. The CDR3 contains 15 residues. V was clipped by 7 bases and J by 4 bases, with 17 bases between them. CDR3 region: CASTSTTEPNQPQHF. Here the CDR3 DNA reads TGCGCCAGCACTTCCACGACAGAACCTAATCAGCCCCAGCATTTT.

This clonotype was seen at least ten times. The chain has TRBV12-2 and TRBJ1-5; no check of the table's D call, TRBD1, against the DNA was made. TRBV12-2 is a pseudogene locus. This CDR3 contains 17 residues. The DNA for the CDR3 is TGTGCAAGTCGCCCCTCGGGACAGCCGTATAGCAATCAGCCCCAGCATTTT. Amino acid sequence: CASRPSGQPYSNQPQHF.

This clonotype has at least ten counts. The V call is TRBV11-2, the J call TRBJ2-1; D is uncertain. CDR3 length equals 11 residues. The germline V gene encodes CDR1 SGHAT and CDR2 FQNNGV. V lost 1 base, J lost 9 bases, and 4 bases lay in between. The DNA of the CDR3 is TGTGCCAGCAGCTTAGGCCCTGAGCAGTTCTTC. Its translation: CASSLGPEQFF.

The sample holds many counts of this clonotype. This rearrangement joins TRBV6-1 to TRBJ1-2, with unresolved D. CDR3 length: 15 amino acids. In germline, CDR1 is MNHNS, CDR2 SASEGT. The V end lost 9 bases, the J end lost 3 bases, and 20 bases lay between the germline ends. The DNA for the CDR3 is TGTGCCAGTCAGGAGTCTTTTCGTCCCTACTATGGCTACACCTTC. Translating it yields CASQESFRPYYGYTF.

This clonotype was seen many times. Here the CDR3 DNA reads TGCGCCAGCAGTGAGTCCTGGTTTGGGACAGGGGGCGTGAAGGATGGGAAGGTGAGCGCTTTCTTT. Translating gives CASSESWFGTGGVKDGKVSAFF. The rearrangement uses TRBV10-1 and TRBJ1-1; 12 bases agree with TRBD1. Germline values: CDR1 WNHNN, CDR2 SYGVQD (reference sequence). This CDR3 region has 22 residues. V lost 0 bases to trimming and J lost 11 bases; unmatched junction nucleotides: 28.

This clonotype showed up many times. V usage is TRBV11-2 and J usage is TRBJ2-1; D is possibly TRBD2 (7 bases). V was cut by 1 base and J by 8 bases, with 15 bases left in between. The CDR3 totals 15 residues. The germline V gene encodes CDR1 SGHAT and CDR2 FQNNGV. The CDR3 is CASSLGGGGSDEQFF. In DNA form, the CDR3 reads TGTGCCAGCAGCTTAGGTGGGGGGGGCAGCGATGAGCAGTTCTTC.

Only a few counts were recorded for this clonotype. The genes are TRBV18 and TRBJ2-7, with TRBD1 matching 9 bases. Germline CDR1 and CDR2: KGHSH and LQKENI. V trimming: 2 bases; J trimming: 3 bases; junction bases outside the gene matches: 5. There are 15 residues in the CDR3. The chain's CDR3 is CASSPRTGVIYEQYF. In nucleotides, the CDR3 is TGTGCCAGCTCACCAAGGACAGGGGTGATCTACGAGCAGTACTTC. Using reference TRBV18 and TRBJ2-7 for the parts outside the CDR3, the full variable domain is NAGVMQNPRHLVRRRGQEARLRCSPMKGHSHVYWYRQLPEEGLKFMVYLQKENIIDESGMPKERFSAEFPKEGPSILRIQQVVRGDSAAYFCASSPRTGVIYEQYFGPGTRLTVT.

This clonotype appeared many times. This chain joins TRBV5-1 and TRBJ1-6; D is possibly TRBD1 (5 bases). Germline CDR1 reads SGHRS; CDR2 reads YFSETQ. Trimming removed 4 bases from V and 10 bases from J, with 9 bases in between. This CDR3 contains 12 residues. Here the CDR3 DNA reads TGCGCCAGCAGCCCGGACATCTCACCCCTCCACTTT. Its translation is CASSPDISPLHF. The full variable domain, in which reference TRBV5-1 and TRBJ1-6 provide the parts outside the CDR3, is KAGVTQTPRYLIKTRGQQVTLSCSPISGHRSVSWYQQTPGQGLQFLFEYFSETQRNKGNFPGRFSGRQFSNSRSEMNVSTLELGDSALYLCASSPDISPLHFGNGTRLTVT.

This clonotype was recorded many times. The CDR3 sequence: CSAAGVEETQYF. The CDR3 DNA sequence: TGCAGCGCGGCAGGGGTTGAAGAGACCCAGTACTTC. The rearrangement joins TRBV29-1 to TRBJ2-5; D may be TRBD1 (6 bases). This CDR3 comprises 12 residues. CDR1 and CDR2 (germline): SQVTM, ANQGSEA. V gave up 7 bases and J gave up 3 bases, with 12 bases separating them.

Only a few counts were recorded for this clonotype. This chain uses TRBV5-6 with TRBJ2-1, with TRBD2 as a possible D gene (5 bases). CDR1 and CDR2 from the germline V gene are SGHDT and YYEEEE. The CDR3 length is 14 residues. Trimming shortened V by 0 bases and J by 12 bases, and 16 bases separated the two germline ends. The CDR3, as DNA: TGTGCCAGCAGCTTGGGAACACGGGGAAGCAGGCAGTTCTTC. Translation gives CASSLGTRGSRQFF. The entire variable domain, with the rest obtained from reference TRBV5-6 and TRBJ2-1, is as follows: DAGVTQSPTHLIKTRGQQVTLRCSPKSGHDTVSWYQQALGQGPQFIFQYYEEEERQRGNFPDRFSGHQFPNYSSELNVNALLLGDSALYLCASSLGTRGSRQFFGPGTRLTVL.

The chain combines TRBV19 with TRBJ1-1; D possibly corresponds to TRBD1 (5 bases). Germline V gives CDR1 LNHDA, CDR2 SQIVND (reference sequence). V lost 6 bases and J lost 2, with 10 bases in between. The CDR3 is 13 amino acids. The CDR3 reads CASRGERNTEAFF. The CDR3 coding sequence is TGTGCCAGTAGGGGGGAGAGAAACACTGAAGCTTTCTTT.

Relative to its sample, this clonotype is medium-sized. The rearrangement joins TRBV2 to TRBJ2-7; perhaps TRBD1 as D (6 bases). CDR3 length: 15 residues. V dropped 2 bases and J dropped 2 bases, with 13 bases sitting between them. Germline CDR1 SNHLY, CDR2 FYNNEI. CDR3 in amino acids: CASSERLKGAYEQYF. The CDR3 coding sequence is TGTGCCAGCAGTGAACGTTTGAAGGGGGCCTACGAGCAGTACTTC.

This clonotype was picked up many times. The chain is built from TRBV3-1 and TRBJ2-1, with D possibly being TRBD2 (5 bases). V was shortened by 3 bases and J by 4 bases, with 7 bases between the two germline ends. Germline V gene lookup returns CDR1 LGHDT and CDR2 YNNKEL (reference sequence). The CDR3 loop spans 13 amino acids. This chain's CDR3 is CASSQTTYNEQFF. As DNA, the CDR3 is TGTGCCAGCAGCCAGACTACGTACAATGAGCAGTTCTTC.

This clonotype is medium-sized (0.01 to 0.1%). V gene TRBV20-1 combines with J gene TRBJ2-1; D remains ambiguous. The CDR3 consists of 14 residues. CDR1 and CDR2 (germline): DFQATT, SNEGSKA (reference sequence). Trimming pared 0 bases from V and 4 bases from J, leaving 10 bases between. The CDR3, as DNA: TGCAGTGCTAGAGATACTACCCAGTACAATGAGCAGTTCTTC. This encodes CSARDTTQYNEQFF.

This clonotype was counted between two and nine times. The gene calls are TRBV12-3 or TRBV12-4 and TRBJ1-2, with D possibly matching TRBD1 (5 bases). Trimming left V 2 bases short and J 7 bases short, with 14 bases between. The CDR3 has 14 residues. The CDR3 DNA sequence: TGTGCCAGCAGTTTAAAGTACGGGACCTCTGGCTACACCTTC. This gives the protein CASSLKYGTSGYTF.

The sample holds a few counts of this clonotype. The rearrangement links TRBV5-1 to TRBJ2-3; D uncertain. The V end was cut by 4 bases, the J end by 6 bases, with 12 bases between. The CDR3 covers 13 residues. Germline V gene sequence: CDR1 SGHRS, CDR2 YFSETQ. CDR3 nucleotide sequence: TGCGCCAGCAGCCCCGGGCCGAGGGATACGCAGTATTTT. Its translation: CASSPGPRDTQYF.

This clonotype was observed at least ten times. The V and J genes are TRBV4-1 and TRBJ1-6; 10 bases map to TRBD1. Germline V gene lookup returns CDR1 MGHRA and CDR2 YSYEKL. J lost 3 bases, V lost 0 bases, and 8 bases had no gene match. This CDR3 region has 19 residues. CDR3 sequence: CASSQDSTGGSRYNSPLHF. The CDR3 nucleotides read TGCGCCAGCAGCCAAGATTCGACAGGGGGCAGTCGCTATAATTCACCCCTCCACTTT.

This clonotype was counted ten times or more. The J gene is TRBJ2-6, the V gene TRBV4-1; D uncertain. Germline-derived CDR1 and CDR2 are MGHRA and YSYEKL. Between the trimmed V and J ends, which lost 3 bases and 7 bases, there was a span of 16 bases. There are 16 residues in the CDR3. For the CDR3, the DNA is TGCGCCAGCAGCCATCCCCCCGTCTCCAACGCCAACGTCCTGACTTTC. It specifies CASSHPPVSNANVLTF.

This clonotype was detected ten times or more. V usage is TRBV27 and J usage is TRBJ2-2; D is ambiguous. CDR3 length: 12 residues. Germline CDR1 is MNHEY and CDR2 is SMNVEV (reference sequence). DNA for the CDR3: TGTGCTGTTGTTTCCCAGCCCGGGGAGCTGTTTTTT. Residues: CAVVSQPGELFF.